This TCR beta chain emerged from a study of blood T cell repertoires in COVID-19. The overall study: Sample material is recorded as cDNA or gDNA derived from T cells, B-cell-depleted T cells, or PBMCs.

Trimming removed 1 base at V and 6 bases at J, with 15 bases between. CDR1 MDHEN and CDR2 SYDVKM come from the germline V gene. The CDR3 spans 15 residues. As handled by the study authors: Amplification from reference gene primers served as the basis for estimated nucleated cell counts. Produced via immunoSEQ multiplex PCR; TCRdb's table is partial and in-frame only. The V and J calls and clone size come from that table; D and trimming were worked out from the DNA. The sample yields roughly 140,000 clones, around 81% seen once. The source material was peripheral blood. The chain links TRBV28 to TRBJ1-2, with D uncertain. The sequence came from a human donor in a cohort sampled during active COVID-19. CDR3 in amino acids: CASSLSVAEGHGYTF. The CDR3 DNA sequence: TGTGCCAGCAGTTTATCTGTAGCGGAAGGCCATGGCTACACCTTC.